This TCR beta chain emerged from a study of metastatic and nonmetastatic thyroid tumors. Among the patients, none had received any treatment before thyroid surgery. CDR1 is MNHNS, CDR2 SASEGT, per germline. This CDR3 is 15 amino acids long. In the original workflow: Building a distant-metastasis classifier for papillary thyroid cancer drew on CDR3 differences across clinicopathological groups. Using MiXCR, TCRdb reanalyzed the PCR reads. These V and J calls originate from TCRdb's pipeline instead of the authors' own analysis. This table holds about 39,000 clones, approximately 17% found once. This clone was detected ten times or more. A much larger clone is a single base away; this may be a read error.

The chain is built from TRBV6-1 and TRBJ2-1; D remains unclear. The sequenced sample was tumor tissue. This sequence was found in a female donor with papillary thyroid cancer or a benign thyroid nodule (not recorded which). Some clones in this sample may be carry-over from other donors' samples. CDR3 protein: CTSNIWYSIYNEQFF. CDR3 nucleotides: TGTACCAGCAATATATGGTATAGCATCTACAATGAGCAGTTCTTC.